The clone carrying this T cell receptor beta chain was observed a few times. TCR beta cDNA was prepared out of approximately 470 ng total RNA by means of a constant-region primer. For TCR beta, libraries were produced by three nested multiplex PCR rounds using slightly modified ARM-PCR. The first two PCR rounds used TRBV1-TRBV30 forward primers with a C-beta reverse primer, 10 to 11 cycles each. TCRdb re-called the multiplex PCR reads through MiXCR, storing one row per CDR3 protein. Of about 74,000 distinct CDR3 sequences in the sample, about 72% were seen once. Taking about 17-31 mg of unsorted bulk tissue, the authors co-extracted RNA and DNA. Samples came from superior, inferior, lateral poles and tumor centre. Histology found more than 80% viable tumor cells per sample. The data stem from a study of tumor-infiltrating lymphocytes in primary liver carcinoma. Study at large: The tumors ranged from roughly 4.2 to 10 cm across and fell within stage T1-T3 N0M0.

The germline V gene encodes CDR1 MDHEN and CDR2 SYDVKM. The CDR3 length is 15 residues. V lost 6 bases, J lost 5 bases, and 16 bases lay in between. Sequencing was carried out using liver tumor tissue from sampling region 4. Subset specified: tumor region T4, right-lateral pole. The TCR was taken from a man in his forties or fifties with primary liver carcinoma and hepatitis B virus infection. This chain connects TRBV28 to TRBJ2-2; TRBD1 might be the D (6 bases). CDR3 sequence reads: CASRVLGTQTGELFF. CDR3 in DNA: TGTGCCAGCAGAGTTCTCGGGACACAAACCGGGGAGCTGTTTTTT.